Listed below are T cell receptor beta chains from one sample, sequenced in a study of cytomegalovirus exposure and HLA in healthy donors. Clones were sequenced by immunoSEQ multiplex PCR, and TCRdb holds only the in-frame ones, with some missing. The sample carries about 110,000 clones, approximately 71% recorded once. Sequenced sample: PBMCs. These receptors originate from a woman in her 70s in good health and CMV-seropositive. Both conserved end residues are part of each CDR3. Fields, in order: CDR3 protein, CDR3 DNA, V gene, clone size, D gene, J gene. A D gene is named only where the DNA matches it firmly. Clone size, where shown, is once, few, many, or a class for clones that have expanded.

CASSPRRTEPGNTIYF,TGTGCCAGCTCACCACGTAGGACTGAGCCTGGAAACACCATATATTTT,TRBV18,NA,NA,TRBJ1-3
CASSLGLAGGPNEQFF,TGCGCCAGCAGCCTGGGACTAGCGGGGGGGCCCAATGAGCAGTTCTTC,TRBV5-1,once,TRBD2,TRBJ2-1
CASSANEGRGQPQHF,TGTGCCAGCAGCGCCAATGAGGGCCGGGGTCAGCCCCAGCATTTT,TRBV5-6,NA,NA,TRBJ1-5
CASSLARTGLNYGYTF,TGTGCCAGCAGCTTAGCGCGCACAGGGCTTAACTATGGCTACACCTTC,TRBV7-8,NA,NA,TRBJ1-2
CASSQVGSTPLHF,TGCGCCAGCAGCCAAGTGGGGAGTACACCCCTCCACTTT,TRBV4-1,NA,NA,TRBJ1-6
CAISAGLQDRELFF,TGTGCCATCAGTGCGGGACTGCAGGACCGGGAGCTGTTTTTT,TRBV10-3,few,NA,TRBJ2-2
CASSEGLEETQYF,TGTGCCAGCAGTGAGGGACTTGAAGAGACCCAGTACTTC,TRBV2,NA,NA,TRBJ2-5
CASSLEGQVSTEAFF,TGCGCCAGCAGCTTGGAGGGACAGGTCTCCACTGAAGCTTTCTTT,TRBV5-1,NA,TRBD1,TRBJ1-1
CASRRDSSYPHEQYF,TGTGCCAGCAGGAGGGACAGCTCCTATCCCCACGAGCAGTACTTC,TRBV2,once,TRBD1,TRBJ2-7
CASSQDPPGGGESETQYF,TGCGCCAGCAGCCAAGACCCGCCTGGAGGGGGGGAGTCGGAGACCCAGTACTTC,TRBV4-1,NA,NA,TRBJ2-5
CASLLAGVRETQYF,TGTGCCAGCCTTCTAGCGGGGGTTAGAGAGACCCAGTACTTC,TRBV7-2,NA,TRBD2,TRBJ2-5
CAWSEAGTTGNTIYF,TGTGCCTGGAGTGAGGCAGGGACAACTGGAAACACCATATATTTT,TRBV30,once,NA,TRBJ1-3
CACNRQLNTEAFF,TGTGCCTGTAACAGACAGCTGAACACTGAAGCTTTCTTT,TRBV30,NA,NA,TRBJ1-1
CASSSLAGGPNYGYTF,TGTGCCAGCAGCTCCTTGGCGGGGGGGCCCAACTATGGCTACACCTTC,TRBV6-6,NA,NA,TRBJ1-2
CASSPWGSGGEAKNIQYF,TGTGCCAGCAGCCCTTGGGGTAGCGGGGGTGAAGCCAAAAACATTCAGTACTTC,TRBV7-6,NA,TRBD2,TRBJ2-4
CASSPIAGGHNEQFF,TGTGCCAGCAGCCCCATAGCGGGGGGGCACAATGAGCAGTTCTTC,TRBV9,few,TRBD2,TRBJ2-1
CAGLTGETQYF,TGTGCCGGGCTAACGGGGGAGACCCAGTACTTC,TRBV7-9,NA,NA,TRBJ2-5
CASSPQGSSPLHF,TGTGCCAGCAGCCCTCAGGGATCTTCACCCCTCCACTTT,TRBV13,medium-sized,NA,TRBJ1-6
CSVPGHNEQFF,TGCAGTGTCCCTGGGCACAATGAGCAGTTCTTC,TRBV20-1,NA,NA,TRBJ2-1
CASGLSTGGSYEQYF,TGTGCTAGTGGTTTGTCTACAGGGGGGTCCTACGAGCAGTACTTC,TRBV12-5,NA,TRBD1,TRBJ2-7
CASSKDPTRQGGYGYTF,TGTGCCAGCAGCAAAGATCCCACCCGACAGGGCGGCTATGGCTACACCTTC,TRBV21-1,NA,NA,TRBJ1-2
CSVEYWDSFFYEQYF,TGCAGCGTTGAGTACTGGGACTCTTTCTTTTACGAGCAGTACTTC,TRBV29-1,NA,NA,TRBJ2-7
CASSDNRGQVETQYF,TGTGCCAGCAGTGACAACAGGGGGCAAGTAGAGACCCAGTACTTC,TRBV25-1,NA,TRBD1,TRBJ2-5
CASSLKAGGGASYNEQFF,TGTGCCAGCAGCTTAAAAGCCGGCGGGGGGGCCTCCTACAATGAGCAGTTCTTC,TRBV7-8,NA,TRBD2,TRBJ2-1
CASSYGTLASSGNTIYF,TGTGCCAGCAGCTACGGGACTCTTGCCAGCTCTGGAAACACCATATATTTT,TRBV4-2,NA,NA,TRBJ1-3
CASSYGADYGYTF,TGTGCCAGCAGTTACGGGGCAGACTATGGCTACACCTTC,TRBV6-5,NA,NA,TRBJ1-2
CASTGTSGGRQETQYF,TGTGCCAGTACCGGGACTAGCGGGGGGAGACAAGAGACCCAGTACTTC,TRBV19,few,TRBD2,TRBJ2-5
CACRQSRASYEQYF,TGTGCCTGCCGACAGTCCAGGGCTTCCTACGAGCAGTACTTC,TRBV30,NA,NA,TRBJ2-7
CSSGGGTDTQYF,TGCAGCTCAGGAGGGGGCACAGATACGCAGTATTTT,TRBV29-1,NA,NA,TRBJ2-3
CASSPQRGDTDTQYF,TGTGCCAGCAGTCCCCAGCGGGGGGACACAGATACGCAGTATTTT,TRBV27,few,TRBD2,TRBJ2-3
CASSFSDKNTEAFF,TGTGCCAGCAGTTTCTCGGACAAGAACACTGAAGCTTTCTTT,TRBV6-5,NA,NA,TRBJ1-1